A single sample is the source of the 22 T cell receptor beta chains below, sequenced in a study of CD8 T cells in Susac syndrome. Reverse transcription of roughly 0.45 to 1 ug RNA used random hexamers. MiXCR was run by TCRdb on the immunoSEQ multiplex PCR reads, yielding one entry per CDR3 protein. The sample records 78,000 or so distinct CDR3 sequences, just under 95% being singletons. The sample comprised CD8+ T cells from PBMCs. The source of these receptors is a human donor with multiple sclerosis.

This chain links TRBV4-3 with TRBJ2-7; D is uncertain. V was clipped by 0 bases and J by 3 bases, with 9 bases between them. Germline V lookup: CDR1 LGHNA, CDR2 YSLEER. The CDR3 length is 14 residues. The CDR3, as DNA: TGCGCCAGCAGCCAAGAGTGGGCCGTCTACGAGCAGTACTTC. Translated: CASSQEWAVYEQYF.

The chain couples TRBV12-3 or TRBV12-4 to TRBJ1-4; TRBD1 might be the D (6 bases). The CDR3 runs to 14 residues. The germline V and J ends were trimmed by 8 bases and 8 bases, with 18 bases remaining between them. CDR3: CASRVTGDLEKLFF. In DNA, the CDR3 is TGTGCCAGCCGGGTGACAGGAGATTTAGAAAAACTGTTTTTT.

The chain carries TRBV13 and TRBJ2-7; tentative D call: TRBD2 (6 bases). Germline CDR1 and CDR2: PRHDT and FYEKMQ (reference sequence). Between the trimmed V and J ends, which lost 5 bases and 6 bases, there was a span of 17 bases. The CDR3 runs to 14 residues. CDR3: CASSPGSQEGEQYF. In DNA, the CDR3 is TGTGCCAGCAGCCCGGGGTCCCAGGAGGGCGAGCAGTACTTC. Together with reference TRBV13 and TRBJ2-7, the CDR3 gives the full variable domain: AAGVIQSPRHLIKEKRETATLKCYPIPRHDTVYWYQQGPGQDPQFLISFYEKMQSDKGSIPDRFSAQQFSDYHSELNMSSLELGDSALYFCASSPGSQEGEQYFGPGTRLTVT.

The chain recombines TRBV18 with TRBJ2-7, with TRBD1 matching over 9 bases. The CDR3 length is 16 residues. Germline loops: CDR1 KGHSH, CDR2 LQKENI. J was trimmed by 3 bases and V by 3 bases; bases with no gene match: 9. As DNA, the CDR3 is TGTGCCAGCTCACCGGGGCCGGGACAGGGAGGCTACGAGCAGTACTTC. It encodes CASSPGPGQGGYEQYF.

The chain employs TRBV9 and TRBJ1-5; D call uncertain. The germline V gene has CDR1 SGDLS and CDR2 YYNGEE. The CDR3 totals 13 residues. The germline V and J ends were trimmed by 4 bases and 7 bases, with 12 bases remaining between them. In DNA form, the CDR3 reads TGTGCCAGCAGCCGAGACCCGGACCAGCCCCAGCATTTT. Translating gives CASSRDPDQPQHF.

The rearrangement uses TRBV5-1 and TRBJ2-7; TRBD1 matches 9 bases. Germline loops: CDR1 SGHRS, CDR2 YFSETQ. The V gene end was trimmed by 2 bases and the J gene end by 5 bases; junction bases not matched to a gene: 5. The CDR3 is 14 residues long. The CDR3 DNA sequence: TGCGCCAGCAGCTTTCGACAGGGGGGGGACGAGCAGTACTTC. It specifies CASSFRQGGDEQYF.

This clonotype was picked up one time. V and J are TRBV7-9 and TRBJ2-5, with D possibly matching TRBD2 (5 bases). With 5 bases removed from V and 1 base from J, the gap between germline ends came to 11 bases. The CDR3 covers 14 residues. Germline loops: CDR1 SEHNR, CDR2 FQNEAQ (reference sequence). The CDR3 here is CASSLAGTQETQYF. The CDR3 coding sequence is TGTGCCAGCAGCCTTGCGGGTACCCAAGAGACCCAGTACTTC.

This chain links TRBV4-3 with TRBJ2-6; D is possibly TRBD1 (6 bases). CDR1 and CDR2 (germline): LGHNA, YSLEER. Trimming took off 4 bases at V and 0 bases at J, with 22 bases between the two ends. This CDR3 is 20 amino acids long. The chain's CDR3 is CASSRKRPGAISSGANVLTF. Here the CDR3 DNA reads TGCGCCAGCAGCCGTAAAAGGCCAGGGGCCATCAGCTCTGGGGCCAACGTCCTGACTTTC.

This clonotype was detected only once. The chain's CDR3 is CAWSRTVQEAFF. For the CDR3, the DNA is TGTGCCTGGAGCCGGACAGTCCAGGAAGCTTTCTTT. This chain uses TRBV30 with TRBJ1-1; D is possibly TRBD1 (6 bases). CDR1 and CDR2 from the germline V gene are GTSNPN and SVGIG (reference sequence). V lost 3 bases and J 8 bases, leaving 13 bases between the germline ends. The CDR3 is 12 amino acids.

This chain links TRBV19 with TRBJ1-1; no clear D. This CDR3 has 14 amino acids. The germline V gene has CDR1 LNHDA and CDR2 SQIVND (reference sequence). V was pared by 6 bases and J by 2 bases, with 13 bases between. CDR3 loop: CASSWVDGNTEAFF. Here the CDR3 DNA reads TGTGCCAGTAGCTGGGTGGACGGCAACACTGAAGCTTTCTTT. Combining the CDR3 with reference TRBV19 and TRBJ1-1 gives the whole variable domain DGGITQSPKYLFRKEGQNVTLSCEQNLNHDAMYWYRQDPGQGLRLIYYSQIVNDFQKGDIAEGYSVSREKKESFPLTVTSAQKNPTAFYLCASSWVDGNTEAFFGQGTRLTVV.

This chain joins TRBV9 and TRBJ2-7; no clear D gene. Germline CDR1 SGDLS, CDR2 YYNGEE. CDR3 length: 14 amino acids. V was pared by 1 base and J by 3 bases, with 11 bases between. As DNA, the CDR3 is TGTGCCAGCAGCGTACACTCCAACAGCTACGAGCAGTACTTC. Its translation: CASSVHSNSYEQYF.

The gene calls are TRBV12-3 or TRBV12-4 and TRBJ2-7; 7 bases map to TRBD1. The junction had 2 bases not matched to a gene; V was cut back by 4 bases and J by 2 bases. This CDR3 has 13 residues. The CDR3 DNA reads TGTGCCAGCAGTTCGGGACAGACCTACGAGCAGTACTTC. It is translated as CASSSGQTYEQYF.

The chain uses TRBV24-1 and TRBJ2-1; D unclear. The germline gives CDR1 KGHDR, CDR2 SFDVKD. The CDR3 has 13 amino acids. V was cut by 4 bases and J by 3 bases, with 6 bases left in between. The CDR3 here is CATSEKDYNEQFF. Here the CDR3 DNA reads TGTGCCACCAGTGAAAAGGACTACAATGAGCAGTTCTTC.

This clonotype was counted a single time. This chain joins TRBV19 and TRBJ1-5; D unclear. The length of the CDR3 is 17 residues. Trimming pared 6 bases from V and 0 bases from J, leaving 18 bases between. Looked up from germline, CDR1 is LNHDA and CDR2 is SQIVND (reference sequence). The DNA for the CDR3 is TGTGCCAGTAGACCAGACACTACTGCCTATAGCAATCAGCCCCAGCATTTT. It translates to CASRPDTTAYSNQPQHF.

The V and J genes are TRBV29-1 and TRBJ2-7, with a tentative D call TRBD2 (6 bases). The CDR3 loop spans 14 amino acids. Germline loops: CDR1 SQVTM, CDR2 ANQGSEA. V gave up 0 bases and J gave up 2 bases, with 11 bases separating them. The CDR3, as DNA: TGCAGCGTTGAAGAGGAGGGAAGACCCTACGAGCAGTACTTC. This translates into CSVEEEGRPYEQYF.

The rearrangement uses TRBV7-9 and TRBJ2-1; TRBD2 matches 8 bases. V trimming: 5 bases; J trimming: 5 bases; junction bases outside the gene matches: 8. Germline V gives CDR1 SEHNR, CDR2 FQNEAQ (reference sequence). This CDR3 is 15 amino acids long. CDR3 region: CASSTSGSKDNEQFF. CDR3 DNA sequence: TGTGCCAGCAGCACAAGCGGGAGTAAGGACAATGAGCAGTTCTTC.

The gene calls are TRBV5-6 and TRBJ2-7, with 11 bases aligning to TRBD2. The CDR3 loop spans 14 amino acids. Per germline, CDR1 SGHDT and CDR2 YYEEEE. V was clipped by 3 bases and J by 7 bases; unmatched bases: 6. The CDR3 protein is CASSYGTSGFEQYF. CDR3 bases: TGTGCCAGCAGCTACGGGACTAGCGGTTTTGAGCAGTACTTC.

This chain joins TRBV5-4 and TRBJ1-5, with D hard to call. Germline loops: CDR1 SGHNT, CDR2 YYREEE (reference sequence). Trimming took 3 bases from V and 6 from J, leaving 19 bases between them. This CDR3 is built from 16 residues. The CDR3: CASSSGPQYSSQPQHF. In nucleotides, the CDR3 is TGTGCCAGCAGCTCCGGGCCACAGTATTCGAGTCAGCCCCAGCATTTT.

This chain uses TRBV12-3 or TRBV12-4 with TRBJ1-1; D unclear. The CDR3 contains 12 residues. V lost 3 bases, J lost 6 bases, and 8 bases lay in between. The CDR3 nucleotides read TGTGCCAGCAGTTTGTGGGGATCTGAAGCTTTCTTT. Residues: CASSLWGSEAFF.

The chain carries TRBV4-1 and TRBJ1-5; D call uncertain. V shed 2 bases and J shed 0 bases, with 2 bases lying between them. Germline V CDR1 and CDR2: MGHRA, YSYEKL. The CDR3 has 13 amino acids. The CDR3 loop reads CASSQYSNQPQHF. The CDR3 DNA reads TGCGCCAGCAGCCAATATAGCAATCAGCCCCAGCATTTT.

The V call is TRBV27, the J call TRBJ2-3; D is undetermined. V lost 8 bases and J 2 bases, leaving 5 bases between the germline ends. Germline V lookup: CDR1 MNHEY, CDR2 SMNVEV (reference sequence). The CDR3 spans 11 residues. The DNA for the CDR3 is TGTGCCAGCGTACACACAGATACGCAGTATTTT. This codes for CASVHTDTQYF.

This clonotype was recorded only once. CDR3 bases: TGTGCCAGCACCGACATCCAGGGGGCGAAAGGCTACACCTTC. Translated: CASTDIQGAKGYTF. The chain employs TRBV9 and TRBJ1-2; 8 nucleotides align to TRBD1. Trimming at V came to 6 bases and at J to 8 bases, leaving 12 bases not matched to a gene. The length of the CDR3 is 14 residues. CDR1 SGDLS and CDR2 YYNGEE come from the germline V gene.